These 17 T cell receptor beta chains share one sample of origin, sequenced in a study of blood T cells in healthy people across ages (dated by TCRdb to 2015 to 2017). Library preparation employed 5' RACE. Sequencing took place on an Illumina HiSeq 2500. A second roughly 6 to 12 cycle PCR used a sample-barcoded 5' primer and a J-beta primer mix. TCRdb cleaned the public reads at Q25 with fastp, built clones with MiXCR and kept in-frame beta chains. Rows are combined by CDR3 protein, so each entry shows the most common genes and DNA. The sample table records about 970,000 distinct CDR3 sequences; about 53% of these occur just once. The ten largest account for about 21% of the sample. The sample consisted of blood. Receptor source: an older woman in good health.

V and J are TRBV27 and TRBJ2-3; TRBD2 might be the D (6 bases). The CDR3 has 15 amino acids. Germline V gives CDR1 MNHEY, CDR2 SMNVEV (reference sequence). V was cut by 2 bases and J by 0 bases, with 9 bases left in between. DNA of the CDR3: TGTGCCAGCAGTTTAGGCGGGATGAGCACAGATACGCAGTATTTT. It codes for CASSLGGMSTDTQYF.

The J gene is TRBJ2-1, the V gene TRBV29-1, with 11 bases that match TRBD2. Germline V gene data show CDR1 as SQVTM and CDR2 as ANQGSEA. The CDR3 covers 16 residues. Trimming removed 4 bases from V and 0 bases from J; junction bases left unmatched: 5. CDR3 residues: CSVVLAGAGSYNEQFF. In nucleotides, the CDR3 is TGCAGCGTTGTACTAGCGGGAGCAGGCTCCTACAATGAGCAGTTCTTC.

The sample holds a few counts of this clonotype. CDR3 residues: CASSHLAGGLPNEQFF. DNA of the CDR3: TGTGCCAGCAGCCACCTAGCGGGAGGCCTCCCTAATGAGCAGTTCTTC. The rearrangement uses TRBV7-2 and TRBJ2-1, with 11 nucleotides matching TRBD2. This CDR3 contains 16 residues. Germline V gives CDR1 SGHTA, CDR2 FQGNSA. J gave up 7 bases and V 5 bases, and 10 bases lay outside the gene matches.

This sequence joins TRBV20-1 and TRBJ2-2; 9 nucleotides agree with TRBD2. Germline V CDR1 and CDR2: DFQATT, SNEGSKA (reference sequence). The CDR3 has 15 amino acids. The J segment lost 2 bases and the V segment lost 2 bases, leaving 3 bases of the junction unmatched. CDR3 residues: CSARRTSVNTGELFF. DNA of the CDR3: TGCAGTGCTAGACGGACTAGCGTAAACACCGGGGAGCTGTTTTTT.

This clonotype has more than one count but fewer than ten. This chain's CDR3 is CASSSPHEQYF. The CDR3 nucleotides are TGTGCCAGCAGCTCCCCACACGAGCAGTACTTC. V usage is TRBV7-2 and J usage is TRBJ2-7; D is uncertain. V lost 4 bases to trimming and J lost 5 bases, with 6 bases between them. Looked up from germline, CDR1 is SGHTA and CDR2 is FQGNSA. The CDR3 totals 11 residues. The full variable domain, its missing parts supplied by reference TRBV7-2 and TRBJ2-7, is GAGVSQSPSNKVTEKGKDVELRCDPISGHTALYWYRQSLGQGLEFLIYFQGNSAPDKSGLPSDRFSAERTGGSVSTLTIQRTQQEDSAVYLCASSSPHEQYFGPGTRLTVT.

This chain connects TRBV2 to TRBJ2-3; D is unresolved. The CDR3 runs to 13 residues. Germline V gives CDR1 SNHLY, CDR2 FYNNEI. V shed 6 bases and J shed 6 bases, with 13 bases lying between them. CDR3 protein: CASRQRASDTQYF. The CDR3 bases are TGTGCCAGCAGACAAAGGGCGTCGGATACGCAGTATTTT.

On this clonotype itself: The junction does not match germline at one end; this may be a read error. This chain joins TRBV28 and TRBJ2-6, with a possible D match to TRBD2 (6 bases). Germline V CDR1 and CDR2: MDHEN, SYDVKM. CDR3 length equals 17 residues. CDR3 sequence: CANSLVAGISGANVLTF. CDR3 in DNA: TGTGCCAACAGTTTAGTTGCGGGGATCTCTGGGGCCAACGTCCTGACTTTC.

This clonotype was observed once. J is TRBJ2-3 and V is TRBV3-1; D not resolved. CDR1 and CDR2 (germline): LGHDT, YNNKEL (reference sequence). This CDR3 spans 16 amino acids. Trimming took 7 bases from V and 5 from J, leaving 22 bases between them. The chain's CDR3 is CASNQSDRRTRDTQYF. The CDR3 region has the DNA TGTGCCAGCAACCAGTCAGATAGGCGGACGAGAGATACGCAGTATTTT.

This clonotype has more than one count but fewer than ten. V gene TRBV7-2 combines with J gene TRBJ2-5, with TRBD2 identical over 8 bases. CDR1 and CDR2 from the germline V gene are SGHTA and FQGNSA. Trimming cost V 1 base and J 3 bases; bases outside gene matches: 4. The CDR3 length is 15 residues. This CDR3 is CASSLDGGAEETQYF. CDR3 coding DNA: TGTGCCAGCAGCTTAGACGGGGGGGCGGAAGAGACCCAGTACTTC.

This clonotype was seen a handful of times. The genes are TRBV11-2 and TRBJ2-7; D is undetermined. The V end was cut by 5 bases, the J end by 0 bases, with 32 bases between. Germline loops: CDR1 SGHAT, CDR2 FQNNGV. The CDR3 consists of 21 residues. CDR3 sequence: CASSPQLGSAVQKVSSYEQYF. Here the CDR3 DNA reads TGTGCCAGCAGCCCTCAACTGGGTTCGGCGGTTCAAAAGGTTTCCTCCTACGAGCAGTACTTC.

The genes are TRBV28 and TRBJ1-2, with a weak D call TRBD1 (6 bases). The germline V gene encodes CDR1 MDHEN and CDR2 SYDVKM. This CDR3 has 12 amino acids. V was cut by 6 bases and J by 4 bases, with 9 bases left in between. CDR3 amino acids: CASRPGVYGYTF. CDR3 sequence (DNA): TGTGCCAGCAGACCAGGGGTCTATGGCTACACCTTC.

This clonotype was picked up a small number of times. The chain recombines TRBV6-2 or TRBV6-3 with TRBJ2-1, with a possible D match to TRBD1 (6 bases). The germline gives CDR1 MNHEY, CDR2 SVGEGT. The CDR3 extends over 18 amino acids. The V end lost 2 bases, the J end lost 0 bases, and 17 bases lay between the germline ends. CDR3 sequence: CASSYGPWGRSSYNEQFF. CDR3 DNA sequence: TGTGCCAGCAGTTACGGGCCTTGGGGGCGGAGCTCCTACAATGAGCAGTTCTTC.

The sample holds a few counts of this clonotype. V is TRBV5-1 and J is TRBJ2-1; D may be TRBD2 (5 bases). The CDR3 is 14 residues long. V lost 4 bases and J lost 0, with 8 bases in between. Per germline, CDR1 SGHRS and CDR2 YFSETQ. The DNA for the CDR3 is TGCGCCAGCAGCCCAGCGGCCTCCTACAATGAGCAGTTCTTC. It specifies CASSPAASYNEQFF.

This chain joins TRBV4-2 and TRBJ2-7; 11 bases match TRBD1. CDR1 and CDR2 from the germline V gene are LGHNA and YNFKEQ. This CDR3 region has 17 residues. V trimming: 3 bases; J trimming: 4 bases; junction bases outside the gene matches: 11. The CDR3 DNA follows: TGTGCCAGCAGCCATTCGGTCCAAGGGACAGGGGGTTACGAGCAGTACTTC. Amino acids: CASSHSVQGTGGYEQYF.

The chain has TRBV11-1 and TRBJ1-1, with D unclear. The CDR3 length is 14 residues. CDR1 is SGHAT, CDR2 FQDESV, per germline (reference sequence). Trimming cost V 1 base and J 4 bases, with 10 bases left between them. The chain's CDR3 is CASSLVSKGTEAFF. The CDR3, as DNA: TGTGCCAGCAGCTTAGTGTCTAAGGGCACTGAAGCTTTCTTT.

This clonotype was seen a few times. The CDR3 region has the DNA TGTGCCAGCAGTCCCAAGACAGGGGCAATTGGGACCCAGTACTTC. This gives the protein CASSPKTGAIGTQYF. The genes are TRBV27 and TRBJ2-7, with 8 bases fitting TRBD1. The DNA end is more similar to TRBJ2-5, so the J call may be wrong. The CDR3 sequence is 15 residues long. From germline, CDR1 is MNHEY and CDR2 SMNVEV (reference sequence).

The J gene is TRBJ2-3, the V gene TRBV7-9, with TRBD2 matching over 11 bases. The CDR3 totals 17 residues. V was pared by 0 bases and J by 4 bases, with 6 bases of the junction left unmatched. Germline CDR1 is SEHNR and CDR2 is FQNEAQ (reference sequence). The CDR3 nucleotides read TGTGCCAGCAGCTTAGCTACTAGCGGGAGTCTTGCAGATACGCAGTATTTT. It specifies CASSLATSGSLADTQYF.